The rows below give T cell receptor beta chains drawn from one sample of a study of control samples from healthy donors and cancer patients. Profiling relied on immunoSEQ multiplex PCR, and the TCRdb table lists in-frame clones only, not all of them. The sample's table shows approximately 190,000 clones. The sample taken for sequencing was blood. These receptors came from a woman in her 30s in good health. Both conserved end residues are part of each CDR3. Each record gives: V gene, J gene, D gene, CDR3 protein, CDR3 DNA. D genes are given only for firm matches.

>TRBV4-2|TRBJ2-3|-
CASSQDRGANTDTQYF
TGTGCCAGCAGCCAAGATCGGGGGGCTAACACAGATACGCAGTATTTT
>TRBV6-5|TRBJ1-1|-
CASSWGTVNTEAFF
TGTGCCAGCAGTTGGGGGACGGTGAACACTGAAGCTTTCTTT
>TRBV3-1/TRBV3-2|TRBJ2-7|TRBD2
CARGTNYEQYF
TGTGCCAGGGGGACTAACTACGAGCAGTACTTC
>TRBV19|TRBJ1-1|-
CASDKGLRGEAFF
TGTGCCAGTGATAAAGGCTTGCGGGGTGAAGCTTTCTTT
>TRBV5-1|TRBJ1-5|-
CASSLAGRDNQPQHF
TGCGCCAGCAGCTTGGCCGGACGTGACAATCAGCCCCAGCATTTT
>TRBV25-1|TRBJ2-1|TRBD2
CASSGGTSGGNEQFF
TGTGCCAGCAGTGGAGGGACTAGCGGGGGCAATGAGCAGTTCTTC
>TRBV6-6|TRBJ1-1|-
CASGGGNTEAFF
TGTGCCAGCGGAGGGGGTAACACTGAAGCTTTCTTT
>TRBV29-1|TRBJ2-1|TRBD1
CSVLTGAISYNEQFF
TGCAGCGTTCTAACAGGGGCGATCTCCTACAATGAGCAGTTCTTC
>TRBV27|TRBJ1-1|-
CASSPRGRERTEAFF
TGTGCCAGCAGTCCTAGAGGGCGGGAGAGGACTGAAGCTTTCTTT
>TRBV4-1|TRBJ1-4|-
CASSQELNEKLFF
TGCGCCAGCAGCCAAGAACTTAATGAAAAACTGTTTTTT
>TRBV11-2|TRBJ1-3|-
CASSLGRSLSGNTIYF
TGTGCCAGCAGCTTAGGGCGGAGTCTCTCTGGAAACACCATATATTTT
>TRBV10-1|TRBJ2-2|TRBD1
CASSLGSGTGYTGELFF
TGCGCCAGCAGTTTGGGCTCCGGGACAGGGTACACCGGGGAGCTGTTTTTT
>TRBV19|TRBJ1-2|-
CASSIFTGYGYTF
TGTGCCAGTAGTATCTTCACGGGCTATGGCTACACCTTC
>TRBV6-4|TRBJ1-1|-
CASSDYFGRGPNTEAFF
TGTGCCAGCAGTGACTACTTCGGTCGGGGGCCGAACACTGAAGCTTTCTTT
>TRBV6-5|TRBJ2-3|-
CASRKAGADTQYF
TGTGCCAGCCGCAAGGCCGGGGCAGATACGCAGTATTTT
>TRBV19|TRBJ1-1|-
CASSFWTEAFF
TGTGCCAGTAGTTTCTGGACTGAAGCTTTCTTT
>TRBV18|TRBJ1-3|-
CASSPNQGTGNTIYF
TGTGCCAGCTCACCAAATCAGGGGACAGGAAACACCATATATTTT
>TRBV19|TRBJ1-6|TRBD1
CAAGQGNSPLHF
TGTGCCGCTGGACAGGGAAACTCACCCCTCCACTTT
>TRBV4-3|TRBJ2-7|TRBD2
CASSLAGLDEQYF
TGCGCCAGCAGTTTAGCGGGGTTAGACGAGCAGTACTTC
>TRBV4-3|TRBJ1-1|-
CASSQDLRRGTEAFF
TGCGCCAGCAGCCAAGATCTTCGAAGGGGCACTGAAGCTTTCTTT
>TRBV5-4|TRBJ1-2|-
CASSLDKGLLSNYGYTF
TGTGCCAGCAGCTTGGATAAAGGCCTCCTCTCTAACTATGGCTACACCTTC
>TRBV4-2|TRBJ1-3|-
CASSQASRGYGDTIYF
TGTGCCAGCAGCCAAGCTTCTAGGGGCTACGGGGACACCATATATTTT
>TRBV7-8|TRBJ2-7|-
CASSERGGRDYEQYF
TGTGCCAGCAGCGAGCGTGGGGGACGGGACTACGAGCAGTACTTC
>TRBV18|TRBJ2-1|-
CASSPSSEQFF
TGTGCCAGCTCACCATCAAGTGAGCAGTTCTTC